This T cell receptor beta chain derives from a study of identical twins' blood T cells. TCRdb called the 5' RACE reads again in MiXCR, with one record for every CDR3 protein. The sample yields roughly 380,000 distinct CDR3 sequences, approximately 30% seen once. Looked up from germline, CDR1 is DFQATT and CDR2 is SNEGSKA (reference sequence). The CDR3 loop spans 15 amino acids. Trimming removed 0 bases at V and 7 bases at J, with 15 bases between. There are a few counts of this clonotype. The sequence derives from a woman aged 18 to 50 in good health. This chain uses TRBV20-1 with TRBJ1-4; tentative D call: TRBD1 (6 bases). Sample: PBMCs. The DNA of the CDR3 is TGCAGTGCTAGAGACCCGGCAGGGGAAGGTGAAAAACTGTTTTTT. This encodes CSARDPAGEGEKLFF.